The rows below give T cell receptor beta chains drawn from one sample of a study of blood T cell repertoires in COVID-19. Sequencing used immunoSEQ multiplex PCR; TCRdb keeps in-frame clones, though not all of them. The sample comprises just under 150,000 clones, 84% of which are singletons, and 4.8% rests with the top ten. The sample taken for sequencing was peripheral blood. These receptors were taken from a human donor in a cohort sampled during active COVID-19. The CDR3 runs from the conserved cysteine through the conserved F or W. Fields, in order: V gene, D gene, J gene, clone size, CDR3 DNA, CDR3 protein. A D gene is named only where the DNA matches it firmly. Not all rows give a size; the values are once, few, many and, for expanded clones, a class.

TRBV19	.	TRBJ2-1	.	TGTGCCAGTAGTCACACCTCCTCCGCAATCCAGTTCTTC	CASSHTSSAIQFF
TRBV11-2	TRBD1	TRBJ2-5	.	TGTGCCAGCAGCTTAAGAGGGGACAGGGGGCCAGAGACCCAGTACTTC	CASSLRGDRGPETQYF
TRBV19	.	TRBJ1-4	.	TGTGCCAGTAGTATGGGCCCAGGGGAGCTAATGGAAGAAAAACTGTTTTTT	CASSMGPGELMEEKLFF
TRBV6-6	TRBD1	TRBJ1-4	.	TGTGCCAGCAGTGCGGGACAGGACAATGAAAAACTGTTTTTT	CASSAGQDNEKLFF
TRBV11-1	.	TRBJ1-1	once	TGTGCCAGCAGCACTACGGCACGGGGTAAGACTGAAGCTTTCTTT	CASSTTARGKTEAFF
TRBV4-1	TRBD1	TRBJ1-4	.	TGCGCCAGCAGCCCCGGGACAGGGATTAATGAAAAACTGTTTTTT	CASSPGTGINEKLFF
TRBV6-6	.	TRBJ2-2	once	TGTGCCAGCAGCCCCGGGACCGGCGGGGCCGGGGAGCTGTTTTTT	CASSPGTGGAGELFF
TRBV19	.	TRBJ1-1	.	TGTGCCAGTAGTCTCGGGGGGGTGAACACTGAAGCTTTCTTT	CASSLGGVNTEAFF
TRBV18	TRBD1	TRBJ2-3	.	TGTGCCAGCTCGCGAGGGACAGGGCGAACAGATACGCAGTATTTT	CASSRGTGRTDTQYF
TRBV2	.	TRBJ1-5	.	TGTGCCAGCAGCCCGGACTGGAATCAGCCCCAGCATTTT	CASSPDWNQPQHF
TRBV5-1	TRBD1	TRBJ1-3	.	TGCGCCAGCAGCTGGGACAGGGACCCTGGAAACACCATATATTTT	CASSWDRDPGNTIYF
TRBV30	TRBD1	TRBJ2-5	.	TGTGCCTGGAGCGAGGACAGGGAAGAGACCCAGTACTTC	CAWSEDREETQYF
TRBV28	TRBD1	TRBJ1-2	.	TGTGCCAGCAGTTCCGGGACAGAATCCCCAAGAGTCGGCTATGGCTACACCTTC	CASSSGTESPRVGYGYTF
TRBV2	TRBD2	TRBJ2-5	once	TGTGCCAGCAGCGATCGACTAGCGGGAAGAGAGACCCAGTACTTC	CASSDRLAGRETQYF
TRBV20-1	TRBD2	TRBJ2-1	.	TGCAGTGCTAGTTGGCTAGCGGGACGCAATGAGCAGTTCTTC	CSASWLAGRNEQFF
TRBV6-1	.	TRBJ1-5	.	TGTGCCAGCAGTGAGGACAGAAATCAGCCCCAGCATTTT	CASSEDRNQPQHF
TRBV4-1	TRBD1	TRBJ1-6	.	TGCGCCAGCAGCCAGATCGACAGGGTATCGCCACCCCTCCACTTT	CASSQIDRVSPPLHF
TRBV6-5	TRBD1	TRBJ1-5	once	TGTGCCAGCAGTTCTACAGGGGGAACGGGACAGCCCCAGCATTTT	CASSSTGGTGQPQHF
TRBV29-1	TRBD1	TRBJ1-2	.	TGCAGCGCACAGGACAGGAACTATGGCTACACCTTC	CSAQDRNYGYTF
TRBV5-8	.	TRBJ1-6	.	TGTGCCAGCAGCTCTACCTATAATTCACCCCTCCACTTT	CASSSTYNSPLHF
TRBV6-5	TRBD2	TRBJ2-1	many	TGTGCCAGCCGCTCGCCAGGGCGGGGGAGGAATGAGCAGTTCTTC	CASRSPGRGRNEQFF
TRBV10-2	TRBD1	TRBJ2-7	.	TGCGCCAGCGTGGACAGGGGCAGCTCCTACGAGCAGTACTTC	CASVDRGSSYEQYF
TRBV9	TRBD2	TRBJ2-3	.	TGTGCCAGCAGCCCGGGACTAGCGGGGCCCACAGATACGCAGTATTTT	CASSPGLAGPTDTQYF
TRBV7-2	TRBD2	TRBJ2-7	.	TGTGCCAGCAACATAAGGCGCGGGGGGGCCCTCTACGAGCAGTACTTC	CASNIRRGGALYEQYF